These 20 T cell receptor beta chains were sequenced from one sample in a study of OX40 agonist ivuxolimab in advanced cancers. Generated by immunoSEQ multiplex PCR, the TCRdb table keeps only in-frame clones and is missing some. The table records 100,000 to 150,000 clones, around 93% of them present only once. The specimen comprised CD4+ or CD8+ T cells sorted from blood, sampled in a trial of the OX40 agonist ivuxolimab. The receptors stem from an adult with an advanced solid tumor such as melanoma, head and neck, liver or kidney cancer.

The chain links TRBV11-2 to TRBJ2-7; D may be TRBD1 (6 bases). The CDR3 spans 15 residues. The V and J ends lost 8 bases and 5 bases respectively, with 22 bases between them. CDR1 and CDR2 (germline): SGHAT, FQNNGV. CDR3 loop: CASPPGTRGSDEQYF. The CDR3 nucleotides are TGTGCCAGCCCCCCCGGGACGAGGGGGAGCGACGAGCAGTACTTC.

The chain is built from TRBV4-2 and TRBJ1-1; D is unresolved. The CDR3 extends over 14 amino acids. Germline CDR1 is LGHNA and CDR2 is YNFKEQ. Trimming removed 0 bases at V and 1 base at J, with 6 bases between. CDR3 sequence reads: CASSQDLRNTEAFF. As DNA, the CDR3 is TGTGCCAGCAGCCAAGATCTGAGGAACACTGAAGCTTTCTTT.

This chain uses TRBV7-9 with TRBJ2-2; D gene ambiguous. The germline gives CDR1 SEHNR, CDR2 FQNEAQ (reference sequence). Trimming pared 1 base from V and 4 bases from J, leaving 4 bases between. CDR3 length: 13 amino acids. CDR3 nucleotide sequence: TGTGCCAGCAGCTTAGTGCTCACCGGGGAGCTGTTTTTT. Protein product: CASSLVLTGELFF.

Comments on this clone: Compared with germline, one end of the junction differs, possibly owing to a read error. The J gene is TRBJ2-7, the V gene TRBV13; the match to TRBD1 covers 11 bases. The length of the CDR3 is 15 residues. CDR1 is PRHDT and CDR2 is FYEKMQ in the germline V gene (reference sequence). The DNA for the CDR3 is TGTGTCAGCAGCTTACCGGGACAGGGGGCCTACGAGCAGTACTTC. Translation: CVSSLPGQGAYEQYF.

This chain uses TRBV5-1 with TRBJ1-5, with a possible D match to TRBD1 (5 bases). The germline gives CDR1 SGHRS, CDR2 YFSETQ. Trimming cost V 4 bases and J 2 bases, with 16 bases left between them. This CDR3 region has 16 residues. The CDR3 nucleotides read TGCGCCAGCAGCCGATTATGGGGGGAGCGCAATCAGCCCCAGCATTTT. Translating gives CASSRLWGERNQPQHF.

The chain joins TRBV5-4 to TRBJ1-2; D unresolved. This CDR3 contains 15 residues. Germline values: CDR1 SGHNT, CDR2 YYREEE (reference sequence). The ends were cut back, 0 bases at V and 4 bases at J, with 13 bases in the middle. CDR3 residues: CASSLDPTQAYGYTF. CDR3 in DNA: TGTGCCAGCAGCTTGGACCCTACTCAGGCCTATGGCTACACCTTC.

This chain links TRBV28 with TRBJ1-4, with 8 bases aligning to TRBD1. V was clipped by 10 bases and J by 7 bases; unmatched bases: 5. The V gene's germline CDR1 is MDHEN and CDR2 SYDVKM. CDR3 size: 12 residues. The CDR3 coding sequence is TGTGCCATCGGGACAGGCGGTGAAAAACTGTTTTTT. Protein: CAIGTGGEKLFF.

The count of this clone is one. The chain is built from TRBV7-2 and TRBJ2-4; unclear D gene. The germline gives CDR1 SGHTA, CDR2 FQGNSA. Trimming pared 3 bases from V and 0 bases from J, leaving 6 bases between. This CDR3 contains 14 residues. CDR3 sequence (DNA): TGTGCCAGCAGCTTGGAAGTAGCCAAAAACATTCAGTACTTC. Its translation: CASSLEVAKNIQYF.

V usage is TRBV28 and J usage is TRBJ1-2; the D is unclear. CDR1 is MDHEN and CDR2 is SYDVKM in the germline V gene. This CDR3 has 13 residues. V shed 2 bases and J shed 2 bases, with 6 bases lying between them. This CDR3 is CASSLDLNYGYTF. CDR3 sequence (DNA): TGTGCCAGCAGTTTAGATCTGAACTATGGCTACACCTTC.

The chain combines TRBV6-5 with TRBJ2-1; D gene unclear. CDR3 length: 10 amino acids. With 10 bases removed from V and 6 bases from J, the gap between germline ends came to 7 bases. Germline V gives CDR1 MNHEY, CDR2 SVGAGI. CDR3 amino acids: CANSANEQFF. In DNA, the CDR3 is TGTGCCAACTCAGCCAATGAGCAGTTCTTC.

The chain joins TRBV7-2 to TRBJ1-4; the D is unclear. CDR3 length: 15 amino acids. Trimming cost V 1 base and J 0 bases, with 6 bases left between them. Per the germline V gene, CDR1 is SGHTA and CDR2 is FQGNSA. CDR3: CASSLGAATNEKLFF. The CDR3 nucleotides are TGTGCCAGCAGCTTAGGGGCGGCAACTAATGAAAAACTGTTTTTT.

This chain connects TRBV4-1 to TRBJ2-1, with 10 bases matching TRBD2. The CDR3 length is 16 residues. Germline values: CDR1 MGHRA, CDR2 YSYEKL. The V and J ends lost 2 bases and 1 base, in that order; junction bases with no gene match: 2. This CDR3 reads CASSQSGRGSYNEQFF. The CDR3, as DNA: TGCGCCAGCAGCCAAAGCGGGAGGGGATCCTACAATGAGCAGTTCTTC.

This clone was recorded only once. Sequence at one end of the junction differs from germline and may be a read error. V gene TRBV18 combines with J gene TRBJ1-1, with D maybe TRBD1 (5 bases). Germline V gives CDR1 KGHSH, CDR2 LQKENI. CDR3 length: 14 amino acids. The CDR3 here is CATSGSRVNTEAFF. CDR3 coding DNA: TGTGCCACCTCAGGGAGTAGAGTGAACACTGAAGCTTTCTTT.

The V call is TRBV18, the J call TRBJ2-2; D might be TRBD1 (6 bases). Germline values: CDR1 KGHSH, CDR2 LQKENI. Trimming cost V 6 bases and J 5 bases, with 16 bases left between them. The CDR3 contains 15 residues. CDR3 amino acids: CASSSSGVVTGELFF. The CDR3 nucleotides are TGTGCCAGCTCGTCGTCAGGGGTTGTTACCGGGGAGCTGTTTTTT.

The J gene is TRBJ2-7, the V gene TRBV6-5; D may be TRBD1 or TRBD2 (5 bases each). Germline-derived CDR1 and CDR2 are MNHEY and SVGAGI. The CDR3 length is 13 residues. Trimming took off 2 bases at V and 4 bases at J, with 9 bases between the two ends. In DNA form, the CDR3 reads TGTGCCAGCAGTTACGGGGGAGTTTACGAGCAGTACTTC. Translating it yields CASSYGGVYEQYF.

This clone was seen just once. The rearrangement uses TRBV28 and TRBJ2-5; perhaps TRBD1 as D (6 bases). Trimming took 5 bases from V and 5 from J, leaving 21 bases between them. CDR3 length: 16 residues. CDR1 is MDHEN and CDR2 is SYDVKM in the germline V gene. The CDR3 coding sequence is TGTGCCAGCAGTCTGGTAGGGGGACACTACTGGGAGACCCAGTACTTC. It specifies CASSLVGGHYWETQYF.

About this clone itself: Sequence at one end of the junction differs from germline and may be a read error. The chain links TRBV5-6 to TRBJ2-2; the match to TRBD1 covers 9 bases. The CDR3 spans 14 residues. Germline V gives CDR1 SGHDT, CDR2 YYEEEE. The CDR3 region has the DNA TGTGCCAGCACCTTGGACAGGGGAAGCGGGGAGCTGTTTTTT. This translates into CASTLDRGSGELFF.

This clone was seen a handful of times. The chain recombines TRBV6-5 with TRBJ2-5; unclear D gene. V was cut by 0 bases and J by 4 bases, with 9 bases left in between. Germline V gene lookup returns CDR1 MNHEY and CDR2 SVGAGI. CDR3 length: 14 residues. The chain's CDR3 is CASSYSYGSETQYF. In DNA, the CDR3 is TGTGCCAGCAGTTACTCCTACGGGTCAGAGACCCAGTACTTC.

J is TRBJ2-2 and V is TRBV5-8; 8 nucleotides agree with TRBD2. The CDR3 is 15 residues long. The V segment lost 5 bases and the J segment 3 bases; nucleotides outside the gene matches: 6. CDR1 and CDR2 from the germline V gene are SGHTS and YDEGEE. CDR3 bases: TGTGCCAGCAGACCCGGGACTAGGGACACCGGGGAGCTGTTTTTT. Translating it yields CASRPGTRDTGELFF.

The chain has TRBV5-4 and TRBJ1-2; D perhaps matches TRBD1 (6 bases). V dropped 0 bases and J dropped 8 bases, with 11 bases sitting between them. CDR3 length: 13 amino acids. Germline V lookup: CDR1 SGHNT, CDR2 YYREEE (reference sequence). In nucleotides, the CDR3 is TGTGCCAGCAGCTTGGATGGGGGGCAAGGCTACACCTTC. It specifies CASSLDGGQGYTF.